This TCR beta chain originates from a study of cytomegalovirus exposure and HLA in healthy donors. The study, taken as a whole, reports: One variant, a missense change in DCLRE1C, was linked in a later analysis to TCR beta V- and J-gene trimming.

The germline CDR1 and CDR2 sequences are SGDLS and YYNGEE. The CDR3 spans 14 residues. V lost 4 bases and J lost 1; bases outside the gene matches: 3. Turning to this clone: The antigen is not known.

The PCR contained 60 Vbeta and 13 Jbeta primers. Here immunoSEQ multiplex PCR was the method, and the copy in TCRdb shows in-frame clones only, minus some. Of tens of thousands of clones in the sample, 73% were seen once. Sequencing used PBMCs. The receptor's source is a middle-aged man in good health and CMV-seronegative. This chain joins TRBV9 and TRBJ1-1, with TRBD1 matching over 8 bases. The CDR3 region has the DNA TGTGCCAGCAGCCCAGGGGGCTCGAACACTGAAGCTTTCTTT. This codes for CASSPGGSNTEAFF.